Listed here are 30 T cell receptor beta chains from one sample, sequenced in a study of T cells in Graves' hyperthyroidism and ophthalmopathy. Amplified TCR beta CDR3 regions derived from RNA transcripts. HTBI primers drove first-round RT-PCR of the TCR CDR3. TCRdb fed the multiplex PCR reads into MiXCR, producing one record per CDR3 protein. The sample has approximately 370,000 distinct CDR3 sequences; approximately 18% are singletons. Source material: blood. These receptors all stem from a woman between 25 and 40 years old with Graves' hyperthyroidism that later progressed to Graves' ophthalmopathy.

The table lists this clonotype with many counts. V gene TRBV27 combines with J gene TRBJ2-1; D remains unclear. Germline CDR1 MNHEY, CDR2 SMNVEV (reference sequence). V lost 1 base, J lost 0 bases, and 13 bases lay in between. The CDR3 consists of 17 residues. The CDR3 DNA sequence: TGTGCCAGCAGTTTATATCGGAGCCTAAGCTCCTACAATGAGCAGTTCTTC. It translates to CASSLYRSLSSYNEQFF.

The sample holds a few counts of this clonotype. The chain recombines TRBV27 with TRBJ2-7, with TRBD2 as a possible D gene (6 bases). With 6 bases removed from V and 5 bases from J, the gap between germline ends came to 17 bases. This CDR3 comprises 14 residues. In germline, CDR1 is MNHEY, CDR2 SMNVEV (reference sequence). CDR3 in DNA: TGTGCCAGCAGCCCGGGAGTAGGGGACCACGAGCAGTACTTC. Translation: CASSPGVGDHEQYF.

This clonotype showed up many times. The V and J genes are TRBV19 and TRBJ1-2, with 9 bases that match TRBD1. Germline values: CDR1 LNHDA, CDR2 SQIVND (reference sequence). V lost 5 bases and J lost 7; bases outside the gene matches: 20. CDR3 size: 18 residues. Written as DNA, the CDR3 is TGTGCCAGTAGTCGAATATCAACGCCGGGACAGGGAGTACGTGGCTACACCTTC. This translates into CASSRISTPGQGVRGYTF.

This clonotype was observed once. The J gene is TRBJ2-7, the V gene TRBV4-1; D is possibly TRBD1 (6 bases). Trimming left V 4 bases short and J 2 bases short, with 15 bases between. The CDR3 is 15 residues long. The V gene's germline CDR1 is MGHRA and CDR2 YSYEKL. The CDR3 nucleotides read TGCGCCAGCAGCCGACAGGTCCTTATAGCCTACGAGCAGTACTTC. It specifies CASSRQVLIAYEQYF.

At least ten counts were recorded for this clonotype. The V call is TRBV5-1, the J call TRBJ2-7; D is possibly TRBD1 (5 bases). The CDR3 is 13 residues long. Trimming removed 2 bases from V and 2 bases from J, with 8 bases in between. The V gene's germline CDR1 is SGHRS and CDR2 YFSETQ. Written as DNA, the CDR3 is TGCGCCAGCAGCTTAAGCAGGGCCTACGAGCAGTACTTC. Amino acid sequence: CASSLSRAYEQYF.

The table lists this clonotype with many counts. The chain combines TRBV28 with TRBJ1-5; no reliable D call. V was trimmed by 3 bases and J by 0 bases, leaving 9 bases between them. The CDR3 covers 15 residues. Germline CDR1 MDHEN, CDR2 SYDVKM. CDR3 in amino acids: CASSFSDYSNQPQHF. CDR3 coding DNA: TGTGCCAGCAGTTTCTCAGACTATAGCAATCAGCCCCAGCATTTT.

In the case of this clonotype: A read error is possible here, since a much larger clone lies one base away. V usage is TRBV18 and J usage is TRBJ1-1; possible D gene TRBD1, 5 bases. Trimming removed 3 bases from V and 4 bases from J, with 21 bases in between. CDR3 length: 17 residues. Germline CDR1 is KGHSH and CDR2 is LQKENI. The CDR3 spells CASSPVVFGGGSTEAFF. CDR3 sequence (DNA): TGTGCCAGCTCACCGGTTGTTTTCGGCGGGGGGTCCACTGAAGCTTTCTTT. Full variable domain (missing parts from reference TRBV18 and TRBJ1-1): NAGVMQNPRHLVRRRGQEARLRCSPMKGHSHVYWYRQLPEEGLKFMVYLQKENIIDESGMPKERFSAEFPKEGPSILRIQQVVRGDSAAYFCASSPVVFGGGSTEAFFGQGTRLTVV.

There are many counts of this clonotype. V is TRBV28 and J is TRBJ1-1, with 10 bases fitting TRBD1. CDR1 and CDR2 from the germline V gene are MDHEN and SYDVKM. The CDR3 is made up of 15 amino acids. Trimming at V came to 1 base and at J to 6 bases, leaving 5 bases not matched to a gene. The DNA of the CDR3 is TGTGCCAGCAGTTTATTAGGACAGGGGGACGCTGAAGCTTTCTTT. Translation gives CASSLLGQGDAEAFF.

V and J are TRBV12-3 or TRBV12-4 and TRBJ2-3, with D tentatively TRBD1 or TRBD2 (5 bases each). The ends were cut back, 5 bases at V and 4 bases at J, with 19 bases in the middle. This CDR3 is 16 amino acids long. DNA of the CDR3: TGTGCCAGCAGTCCCCCCGGACACTATAGCGCAGATACGCAGTATTTT. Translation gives CASSPPGHYSADTQYF.

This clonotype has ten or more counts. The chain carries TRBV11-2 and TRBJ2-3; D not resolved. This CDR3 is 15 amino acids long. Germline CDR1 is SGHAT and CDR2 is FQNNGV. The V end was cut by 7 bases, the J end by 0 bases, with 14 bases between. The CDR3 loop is CASTPRPGSTDTQYF. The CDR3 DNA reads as TGTGCCAGCACCCCACGGCCAGGAAGCACAGATACGCAGTATTTT.

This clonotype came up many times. The CDR3 DNA is TGTGCCAGCAGCCAAGGCCCGACAGGGCAAAATGAAAAACTGTTTTTT. This sequence encodes CASSQGPTGQNEKLFF. This chain uses TRBV3-1 with TRBJ1-4; the match to TRBD1 covers 7 bases. The V gene end was trimmed by 1 base and the J gene end by 5 bases; junction bases not matched to a gene: 7. CDR1 and CDR2 from the germline V gene are LGHDT and YNNKEL (reference sequence). This CDR3 is 16 amino acids long. The variable domain in full, with the rest retrieved from reference TRBV3-1 and TRBJ1-4, is DTAVSQTPKYLVTQMGNDKSIKCEQNLGHDTMYWYKQDSKKFLKIMFSYNNKELIINETVPNRFSPKSPDKAHLNLHINSLELGDSAVYFCASSQGPTGQNEKLFFGSGTQLSVL.

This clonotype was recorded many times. CDR3 bases: TGTGCCAGCAGTGTCGGGGTCCACAATGAGCAGTTCTTC. It encodes CASSVGVHNEQFF. This chain joins TRBV12-3 or TRBV12-4 and TRBJ2-1, with D tentatively TRBD2 (5 bases). This CDR3 comprises 13 residues. Trimming removed 5 bases at V and 5 bases at J, with 10 bases between.

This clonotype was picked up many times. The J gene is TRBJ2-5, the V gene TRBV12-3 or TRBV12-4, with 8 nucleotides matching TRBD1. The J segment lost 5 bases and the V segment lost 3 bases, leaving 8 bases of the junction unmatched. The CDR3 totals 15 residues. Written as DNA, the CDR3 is TGTGCCAGCAGTTTGGTTCAGGGGGCGGACGAGACCCAGTACTTC. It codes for CASSLVQGADETQYF.

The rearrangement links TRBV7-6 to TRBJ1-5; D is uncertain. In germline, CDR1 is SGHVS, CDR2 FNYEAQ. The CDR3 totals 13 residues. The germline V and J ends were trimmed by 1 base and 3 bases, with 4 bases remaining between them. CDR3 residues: CASSLDHNQPQHF. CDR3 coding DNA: TGTGCCAGCAGCTTAGATCACAATCAGCCCCAGCATTTT.

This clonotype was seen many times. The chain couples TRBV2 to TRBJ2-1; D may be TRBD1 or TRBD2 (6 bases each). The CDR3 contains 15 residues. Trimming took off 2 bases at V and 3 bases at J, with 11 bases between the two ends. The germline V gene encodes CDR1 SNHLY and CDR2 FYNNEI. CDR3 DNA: TGTGCCAGCAGTGAACGGGGGCCTCTCTACAATGAGCAGTTCTTC. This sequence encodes CASSERGPLYNEQFF.

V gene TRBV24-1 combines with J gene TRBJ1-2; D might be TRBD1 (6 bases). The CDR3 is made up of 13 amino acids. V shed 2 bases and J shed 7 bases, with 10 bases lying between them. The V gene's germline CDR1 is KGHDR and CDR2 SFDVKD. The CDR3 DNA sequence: TGTGCCACCAGTGATTACAGGGTGGGTGGCTACACCTTC. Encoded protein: CATSDYRVGGYTF.

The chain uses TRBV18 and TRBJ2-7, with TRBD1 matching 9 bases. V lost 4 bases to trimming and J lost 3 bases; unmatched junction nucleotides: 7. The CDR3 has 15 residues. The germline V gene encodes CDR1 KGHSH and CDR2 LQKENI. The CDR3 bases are TGTGCCAGCTCACGGCCGGGACAGGGTAACTACGAGCAGTACTTC. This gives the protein CASSRPGQGNYEQYF.

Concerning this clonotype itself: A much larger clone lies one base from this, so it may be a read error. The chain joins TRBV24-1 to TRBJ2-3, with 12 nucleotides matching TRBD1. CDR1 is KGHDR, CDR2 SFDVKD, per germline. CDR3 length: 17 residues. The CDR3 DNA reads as TGTGCCACCAGTGATTCCTCCGGGACAGGGGGCGGGGATACGCAGTGTTTT. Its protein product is CATSDSSGTGGGDTQCF.

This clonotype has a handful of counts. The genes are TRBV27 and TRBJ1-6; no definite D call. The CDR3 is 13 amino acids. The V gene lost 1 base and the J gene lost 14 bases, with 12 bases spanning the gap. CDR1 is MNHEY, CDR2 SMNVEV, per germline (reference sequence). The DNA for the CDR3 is TGTGCCAGCAGTTTATTACCCCCTAGCACCCTCCACTTT. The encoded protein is CASSLLPPSTLHF.

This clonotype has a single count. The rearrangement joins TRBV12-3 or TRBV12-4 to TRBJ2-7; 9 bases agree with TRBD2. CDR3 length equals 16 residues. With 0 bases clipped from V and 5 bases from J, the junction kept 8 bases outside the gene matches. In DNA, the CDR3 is TGTGCCAGCAGTTTAGCGCGTTCCATAGCGGGAGACGAGCAGTACTTC. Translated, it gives CASSLARSIAGDEQYF.

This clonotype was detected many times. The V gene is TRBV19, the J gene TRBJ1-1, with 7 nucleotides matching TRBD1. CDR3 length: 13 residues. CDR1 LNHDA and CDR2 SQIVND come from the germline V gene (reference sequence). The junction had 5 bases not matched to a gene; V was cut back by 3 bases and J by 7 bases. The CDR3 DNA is TGTGCCAGTAGTATTTTGCAGGGGGGTGAAGCTTTCTTT. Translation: CASSILQGGEAFF.

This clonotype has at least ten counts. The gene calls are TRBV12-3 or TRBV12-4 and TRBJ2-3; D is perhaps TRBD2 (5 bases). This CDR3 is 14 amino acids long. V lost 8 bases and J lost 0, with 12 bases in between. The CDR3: CASLEAGSTDTQYF. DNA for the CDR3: TGTGCCAGCTTGGAGGCTGGAAGCACAGATACGCAGTATTTT.

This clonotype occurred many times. The CDR3 here is CASSEVTSGKTQYF. The CDR3 coding sequence is TGTGCCAGCAGTGAAGTGACTAGCGGGAAAACGCAGTACTTC. This sequence joins TRBV2 and TRBJ2-7; TRBD2 aligns across 11 bases. CDR1 and CDR2 (germline): SNHLY, FYNNEI. The CDR3 contains 14 residues. The V segment lost 1 base and the J segment 9 bases; nucleotides outside the gene matches: 5.

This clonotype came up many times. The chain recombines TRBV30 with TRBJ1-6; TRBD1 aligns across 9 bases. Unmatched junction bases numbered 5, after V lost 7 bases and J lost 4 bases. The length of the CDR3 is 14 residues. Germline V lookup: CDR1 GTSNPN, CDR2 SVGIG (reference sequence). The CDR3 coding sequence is TGTGCCTTGGGCGACAGGGGGTATAATTCACCCCTCCACTTT. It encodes CALGDRGYNSPLHF.

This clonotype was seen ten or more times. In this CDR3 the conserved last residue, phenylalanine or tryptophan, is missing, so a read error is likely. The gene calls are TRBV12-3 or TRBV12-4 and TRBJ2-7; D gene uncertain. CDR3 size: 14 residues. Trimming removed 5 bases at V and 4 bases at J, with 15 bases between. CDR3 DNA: TGTGCCAGCAGTCAGGAGTTCAACTGGTACGAGCAGTACCTC. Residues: CASSQEFNWYEQYL.

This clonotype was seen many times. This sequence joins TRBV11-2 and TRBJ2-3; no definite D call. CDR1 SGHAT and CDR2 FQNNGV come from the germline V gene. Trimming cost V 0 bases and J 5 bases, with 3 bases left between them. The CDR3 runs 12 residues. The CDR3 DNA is TGTGCCAGCAGCTTAGAAGTAGATACGCAGTATTTT. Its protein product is CASSLEVDTQYF.

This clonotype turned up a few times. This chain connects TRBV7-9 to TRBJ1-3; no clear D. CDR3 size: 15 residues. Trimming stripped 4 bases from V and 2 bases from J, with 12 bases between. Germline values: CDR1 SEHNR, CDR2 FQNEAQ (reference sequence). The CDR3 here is CASSSATRAGNTIYF. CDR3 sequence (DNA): TGTGCCAGCAGCTCGGCAACGAGGGCTGGAAACACCATATATTTT.

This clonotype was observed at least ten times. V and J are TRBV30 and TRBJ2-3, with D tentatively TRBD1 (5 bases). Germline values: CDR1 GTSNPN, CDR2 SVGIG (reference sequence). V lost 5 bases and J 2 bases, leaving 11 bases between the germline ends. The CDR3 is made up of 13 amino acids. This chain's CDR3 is CAWDSENTDTQYF. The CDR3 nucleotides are TGTGCCTGGGACAGCGAAAACACAGATACGCAGTATTTT. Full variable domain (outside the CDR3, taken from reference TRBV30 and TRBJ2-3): SQTIHQWPATLVQPVGSPLSLECTVEGTSNPNLYWYRQAAGRGLQLLFYSVGIGQISSEVPQNLSASRPQDRQFILSSKKLLLSDSGFYLCAWDSENTDTQYFGPGTRLTVL.

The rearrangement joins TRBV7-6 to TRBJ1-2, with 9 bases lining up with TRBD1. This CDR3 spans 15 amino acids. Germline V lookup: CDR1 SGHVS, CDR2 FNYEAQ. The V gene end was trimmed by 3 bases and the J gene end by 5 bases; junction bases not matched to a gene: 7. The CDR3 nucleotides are TGTGCCAGCAGCTTGACAGGGGGAATCCCTTATGGCTACACCTTC. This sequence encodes CASSLTGGIPYGYTF.

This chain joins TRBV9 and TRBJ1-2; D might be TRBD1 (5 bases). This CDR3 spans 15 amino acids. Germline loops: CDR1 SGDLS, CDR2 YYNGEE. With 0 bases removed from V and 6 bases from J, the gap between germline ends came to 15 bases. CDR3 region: CASSVEWWGTDGYTF. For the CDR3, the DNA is TGTGCCAGCAGCGTAGAGTGGTGGGGGACGGATGGCTACACCTTC.